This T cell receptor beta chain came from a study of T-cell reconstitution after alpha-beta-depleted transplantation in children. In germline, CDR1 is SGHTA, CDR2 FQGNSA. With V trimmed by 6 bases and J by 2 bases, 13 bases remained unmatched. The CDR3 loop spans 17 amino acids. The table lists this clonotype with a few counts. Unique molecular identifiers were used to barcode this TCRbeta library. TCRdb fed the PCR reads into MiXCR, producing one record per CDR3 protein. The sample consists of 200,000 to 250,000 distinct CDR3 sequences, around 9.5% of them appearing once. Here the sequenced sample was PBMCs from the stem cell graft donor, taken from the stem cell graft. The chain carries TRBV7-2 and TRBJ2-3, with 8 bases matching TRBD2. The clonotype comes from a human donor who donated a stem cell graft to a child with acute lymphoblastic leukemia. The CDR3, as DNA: TGTGCCAGCAGTGTTTTAGCGGGGCGCGGGTTCACAGATACGCAGTATTTT. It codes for CASSVLAGRGFTDTQYF.